One and the same sample provided the 9 T cell receptor beta chains below, sequenced in a study of T cell responses to AZD1222 COVID-19 vaccine. TCRdb's table, derived via immunoSEQ multiplex PCR, lists solely in-frame clones and lacks some. The profile shows around 170,000 clones, 85% to 95% of them singletons. The sample was peripheral blood, taken 28 days after the second AZD1222 dose. These TCRs come from an adult who received the AZD1222 COVID-19 vaccine.

The chain joins TRBV29-1 to TRBJ1-6, with D possibly TRBD1 on 5 matching bases. The ends were cut back, 6 bases at V and 7 bases at J, with 10 bases in the middle. This CDR3 is built from 12 residues. Germline values: CDR1 SQVTM, CDR2 ANQGSEA. CDR3 DNA sequence: TGCAGCGTACGGGACCTCAATTCACCCCTCCACTTT. As protein: CSVRDLNSPLHF.

The genes are TRBV30 and TRBJ1-1; D perhaps matches TRBD1 (5 bases). CDR3 size: 15 residues. Germline CDR1 reads GTSNPN; CDR2 reads SVGIG (reference sequence). Trimming stripped 8 bases from V and 1 base from J, with 20 bases between. The CDR3, as DNA: TGTGCCACAACCCGGGACCCGACCTCGAACACTGAAGCTTTCTTT. Amino acids: CATTRDPTSNTEAFF.

The V call is TRBV28, the J call TRBJ2-1; D gene uncertain. Per germline, CDR1 MDHEN and CDR2 SYDVKM. The ends were cut back, 3 bases at V and 4 bases at J, with 13 bases in the middle. This CDR3 contains 15 residues. This CDR3 is CASSFNLAKYNEQFF. In DNA form, the CDR3 reads TGTGCCAGCAGTTTTAATTTAGCCAAGTACAATGAGCAGTTCTTC.

V is TRBV5-1 and J is TRBJ1-3, with D possibly matching TRBD1 (5 bases). Germline CDR1 is SGHRS and CDR2 is YFSETQ. The CDR3 runs to 16 residues. V dropped 0 bases and J dropped 2 bases, with 12 bases sitting between them. This chain's CDR3 is CASSLAAGEPGNTIYF. CDR3 nucleotides: TGCGCCAGCAGCTTGGCCGCGGGGGAACCTGGAAACACCATATATTTT. Together with reference TRBV5-1 and TRBJ1-3, the CDR3 gives the full variable domain: KAGVTQTPRYLIKTRGQQVTLSCSPISGHRSVSWYQQTPGQGLQFLFEYFSETQRNKGNFPGRFSGRQFSNSRSEMNVSTLELGDSALYLCASSLAAGEPGNTIYFGEGSWLTVV.

The V gene is TRBV5-1, the J gene TRBJ2-3; 8 bases map to TRBD1. V shed 0 bases, J shed 3 bases, and the junction held 6 bases outside the gene matches. This CDR3 spans 16 amino acids. Germline lookup yields CDR1 SGHRS and CDR2 YFSETQ. CDR3 nucleotide sequence: TGCGCCAGCAGCTTGGGTCGGGACAGGCTGACAGATACGCAGTATTTT. It encodes CASSLGRDRLTDTQYF.

V gene TRBV7-3 combines with J gene TRBJ1-1; possible D gene TRBD1, 5 bases. Deletions cut 3 bases from V and 0 bases from J, with 20 bases between. Germline V gives CDR1 SGHTA, CDR2 FQGTGA. The CDR3 contains 18 residues. The CDR3 loop reads CASSLPGQQTPMNTEAFF. CDR3 in DNA: TGTGCCAGCAGCTTGCCCGGACAACAGACACCGATGAACACTGAAGCTTTCTTT.

This chain joins TRBV19 and TRBJ1-1; D is possibly TRBD1 (6 bases). The CDR3 runs to 15 residues. The V gene lost 7 bases and the J gene lost 4 bases, with 19 bases spanning the gap. The germline gives CDR1 LNHDA, CDR2 SQIVND (reference sequence). DNA for the CDR3: TGTGCCAGTAATGGGCTGCGAAGGGGGGTCACTGAAGCTTTCTTT. Encoded protein: CASNGLRRGVTEAFF.

The V gene is TRBV5-5, the J gene TRBJ2-7; D ambiguous. The CDR3 totals 12 residues. The germline gives CDR1 SGHKS, CDR2 YYEKEE (reference sequence). Trimming left V 0 bases short and J 5 bases short, with 6 bases between. The CDR3 region is CASSLAPDEQYF. Here the CDR3 DNA reads TGTGCCAGCAGCTTGGCACCGGACGAGCAGTACTTC.

This clone occurred once. J is TRBJ2-5 and V is TRBV30; D call uncertain. The CDR3 totals 11 residues. The germline CDR1 and CDR2 sequences are GTSNPN and SVGIG (reference sequence). V was trimmed by 3 bases and J by 4 bases, leaving 6 bases between them. The DNA for the CDR3 is TGTGCCTGGAGCCCACGAGAGACCCAGTACTTC. It specifies CAWSPRETQYF. The full variable domain, completed using reference TRBV30 and TRBJ2-5, is SQTIHQWPATLVQPVGSPLSLECTVEGTSNPNLYWYRQAAGRGLQLLFYSVGIGQISSEVPQNLSASRPQDRQFILSSKKLLLSDSGFYLCAWSPRETQYFGPGTRLLVL.